These 19 T cell receptor beta chains were sequenced from one sample in a study of preoperative IRX-2 immunotherapy in early breast cancer. The table came from immunoSEQ multiplex PCR; TCRdb's copy has only in-frame clones and leaves some out. The sample shows 40,000 or so clones, about 95% of them seen only once. Treatment of the sample: preoperative locoregional IRX-2 cytokine immunotherapy. The specimen comprised tumor tissue, sampled after IRX-2 immunotherapy. These receptors were obtained from a human donor with breast cancer.

The chain links TRBV5-1 to TRBJ1-3; no definite D call. The germline gives CDR1 SGHRS, CDR2 YFSETQ. The V end was cut by 0 bases, the J end by 4 bases, with 8 bases between. This CDR3 is built from 14 residues. The CDR3 loop reads CASSLDTAGNTIYF. CDR3 DNA sequence: TGCGCCAGCAGCTTGGACACTGCCGGAAACACCATATATTTT.

The chain links TRBV11-2 to TRBJ2-2, with 7 bases that match TRBD2. Germline CDR1 is SGHAT and CDR2 is FQNNGV. J was trimmed by 0 bases and V by 6 bases; bases with no gene match: 7. The CDR3 covers 16 residues. The DNA of the CDR3 is TGTGCCAGCAGACCCCTGCGGGAGTCGAACACCGGGGAGCTGTTTTTT. This sequence encodes CASRPLRESNTGELFF.

The genes are TRBV6-1 and TRBJ1-4, with D perhaps TRBD1 (6 bases). Trimming removed 7 bases from V and 0 bases from J, with 12 bases in between. Germline V gene data show CDR1 as MNHNS and CDR2 as SASEGT. This CDR3 comprises 15 residues. CDR3 in DNA: TGTGCCAGCAAGAGGACAGAAGCAACTAATGAAAAACTGTTTTTT. It yields the protein CASKRTEATNEKLFF.

The V and J genes are TRBV18 and TRBJ2-1; perhaps TRBD2 as D (7 bases). Trimming took off 6 bases at V and 4 bases at J, with 19 bases between the two ends. Germline loops: CDR1 KGHSH, CDR2 LQKENI. The CDR3 length is 16 residues. The CDR3 nucleotides are TGTGCCAGCTCCCTGATCGCCGGGGGGCTTTACAATGAGCAGTTCTTC. Its protein is CASSLIAGGLYNEQFF.

This chain uses TRBV10-3 with TRBJ2-2; 7 bases are shared with TRBD1. Germline assignment: CDR1 ENHRY and CDR2 SYGVKD. Trimming took 3 bases from V and 4 from J; bases not matched to a gene: 2. The CDR3 spans 14 residues. CDR3 sequence reads: CAISEQGTTGELFF. The CDR3 region has the DNA TGTGCCATCAGTGAACAGGGGACCACCGGGGAGCTGTTTTTT.

The CDR3, as DNA: TGTGCCAGCAGGGACCAGCAAAAACTGTTTTTT. As protein: CASRDQQKLFF. The J gene is TRBJ1-4, the V gene TRBV28; D remains unclear. From germline, CDR1 is MDHEN and CDR2 SYDVKM. With 6 bases removed from V and 9 bases from J, the gap between germline ends came to 8 bases. This CDR3 is built from 11 residues.

The chain joins TRBV7-3 to TRBJ2-5; 7 positions agree with TRBD1. The V gene's germline CDR1 is SGHTA and CDR2 FQGTGA. The CDR3 has 13 residues. With 5 bases clipped from V and 9 bases from J, the junction kept 9 bases outside the gene matches. Here the CDR3 DNA reads TGTGCCAGCAGCAAACAGGGACAGAGTCCCCAGTACTTC. It is translated as CASSKQGQSPQYF.

This clone was recorded only once. The chain combines TRBV2 with TRBJ1-3; TRBD1 might be the D (5 bases). Germline V gives CDR1 SNHLY, CDR2 FYNNEI. V lost 11 bases to trimming and J lost 2 bases, with 16 bases between them. The CDR3 extends over 14 amino acids. Written as DNA, the CDR3 is TGTGCCCACCAAACGGGGGGACCTGGAAACACCATATATTTT. Protein sequence: CAHQTGGPGNTIYF.

This clone came up once. The chain employs TRBV19 and TRBJ2-7, with TRBD2 identical over 9 bases. Trimming at V came to 1 base and at J to 6 bases, leaving 4 bases not matched to a gene. This CDR3 spans 14 amino acids. Germline CDR1 LNHDA, CDR2 SQIVND (reference sequence). The CDR3 loop is CASSIAGTSFEQYF. CDR3 coding DNA: TGTGCCAGTAGTATAGCGGGGACTAGCTTCGAGCAGTACTTC.

This clone came up once. This sequence joins TRBV15 and TRBJ2-7; possible D gene TRBD1, 7 bases. The CDR3 length is 15 residues. V was shortened by 5 bases and J by 3 bases, with 17 bases between the two germline ends. The V gene's germline CDR1 is LNHNV and CDR2 YYDKDF (reference sequence). CDR3 in amino acids: CATSVSRQGGYEQYF. CDR3 bases: TGTGCCACCAGCGTCTCCCGACAGGGAGGCTACGAGCAGTACTTC. The full variable domain, in which reference TRBV15 and TRBJ2-7 provide the parts outside the CDR3, is DAMVIQNPRYQVTQFGKPVTLSCSQTLNHNVMYWYQQKSSQAPKLLFHYYDKDFNNEADTPDNFQSRRPNTSFCFLDIRSPGLGDTAMYLCATSVSRQGGYEQYFGPGTRLTVT.

The chain employs TRBV7-9 and TRBJ2-7, with D uncertain. This CDR3 region has 12 residues. Germline V gene data show CDR1 as SEHNR and CDR2 as FQNEAQ (reference sequence). V shed 0 bases and J shed 2 bases, with 2 bases lying between them. The CDR3 DNA sequence: TGTGCCAGCAGCTTAGCAGCCTACGAGCAGTACTTC. The encoded protein is CASSLAAYEQYF.

The chain employs TRBV7-2 and TRBJ2-2; 10 positions match TRBD1. The germline CDR1 and CDR2 sequences are SGHTA and FQGNSA. V was clipped by 6 bases and J by 6 bases; unmatched bases: 10. The CDR3 extends over 16 amino acids. The CDR3 region is CASRYRDRGVAGELFF. CDR3 DNA sequence: TGTGCCAGCAGATACCGGGACAGGGGTGTTGCCGGGGAGCTGTTTTTT.

This chain links TRBV19 with TRBJ2-1; D not certain. Trimming pared 3 bases from V and 0 bases from J, leaving 9 bases between. This CDR3 has 15 residues. Looked up from germline, CDR1 is LNHDA and CDR2 is SQIVND (reference sequence). The CDR3 region is CASSIAPSSYNEQFF. The CDR3 DNA follows: TGTGCCAGTAGTATTGCCCCGAGCTCCTACAATGAGCAGTTCTTC.

This chain uses TRBV30 with TRBJ1-4, with a weak D call TRBD1 (6 bases). CDR1 is GTSNPN and CDR2 is SVGIG in the germline V gene (reference sequence). This CDR3 is 15 amino acids long. Trimming cost V 2 bases and J 8 bases, with 18 bases left between them. CDR3 protein: CAWSLTGPPWEKLFF. CDR3 nucleotide sequence: TGTGCCTGGAGTCTCACAGGGCCCCCTTGGGAAAAACTGTTTTTT.

The chain links TRBV7-2 to TRBJ2-3; 8 bases fit TRBD2. Germline CDR1 SGHTA, CDR2 FQGNSA. The CDR3 runs 15 residues. After removal of 6 bases from V and 6 bases from J, the junction contained 11 bases not matched to a gene. The CDR3 spells CASRAPGGRSDTQYF. CDR3 sequence (DNA): TGTGCCAGCAGAGCGCCGGGGGGGCGATCGGATACGCAGTATTTT.

The CDR3 DNA is TGTGCCAGCAGCTTTTTCGGGGTCCCCGAAGCTTTCTTT. This gives the protein CASSFFGVPEAFF. The chain employs TRBV7-8 and TRBJ1-1; D not certain. The CDR3 has 13 residues. Germline V gene data show CDR1 as SGHVS and CDR2 as FQNEAQ. V was trimmed by 3 bases and J by 8 bases, leaving 13 bases between them.

This clone was seen only once. The CDR3 reads CASSQLGGTYEQYF. The CDR3 coding sequence is TGCGCCAGCAGCCAACTTGGCGGCACCTACGAGCAGTACTTC. V usage is TRBV4-3 and J usage is TRBJ2-7, with unresolved D. CDR1 is LGHNA, CDR2 YSLEER, per germline. The V gene lost 2 bases and the J gene lost 2 bases, with 10 bases spanning the gap. The CDR3 has 14 residues.

CDR3 bases: TGTGCCAGCAGCTTACGGGACAGGGGTGGTGAAAAACTGTTTTTT. It encodes CASSLRDRGGEKLFF. This chain connects TRBV7-6 to TRBJ1-4; 10 bases fit TRBD1. The CDR3 is 15 residues long. The ends lost 2 bases at V and 7 bases at J; junction bases unmatched: 4. Germline V CDR1 and CDR2: SGHVS, FNYEAQ.

V and J are TRBV11-2 and TRBJ1-1, with TRBD1 as a possible D gene (5 bases). V was shortened by 5 bases and J by 3 bases, with 13 bases between the two germline ends. Germline CDR1 SGHAT, CDR2 FQNNGV. This CDR3 has 14 amino acids. The CDR3 DNA is TGTGCCAGCAGCCCCACCAGGGTTTACACTGAAGCTTTCTTT. Translation gives CASSPTRVYTEAFF. Full variable domain (rest looked up from reference TRBV11-2 and TRBJ1-1): EAGVAQSPRYKIIEKRQSVAFWCNPISGHATLYWYQQILGQGPKLLIQFQNNGVVDDSQLPKDRFSAERLKGVDSTLKIQPAKLEDSAVYLCASSPTRVYTEAFFGQGTRLTVV.